A single sample gave rise to the 23 T cell receptor beta chains below, sequenced in a study of blood T cells in healthy people across ages (dated by TCRdb to the mid-2010s). Libraries were built with 5' RACE. Sequencer: Illumina HiSeq 2500. The second PCR ran for about 7 to 11 cycles and used a J-beta primer mix along with a sample-barcoded 5' primer. TCRdb ran its own pipeline on the public reads, namely fastp trimming at Q25 and MiXCR clone calling, and kept in-frame beta chains. Here each entry gathers all rows of one CDR3 protein and keeps the most common genes and DNA. The sample yields hundreds of thousands of distinct CDR3 sequences; about 30% were counted once. The ten largest clones add up to 15% to 19% of the sample. Sequences were obtained from blood. These receptor sequences come from a woman aged 80 or over in good health.

CDR3 sequence: CASSKGQGIWGYTF. CDR3 sequence (DNA): TGTGCCAGCAGCAAGGGACAGGGTATTTGGGGCTACACCTTC. The chain employs TRBV7-2 and TRBJ1-2; 9 nucleotides agree with TRBD1. The CDR3 contains 14 residues. Losses at the gene ends were 5 bases for V and 8 bases for J; bases not matched to a gene: 9. From germline, CDR1 is SGHTA and CDR2 FQGNSA.

This clonotype was detected ten times or more. The V and J genes are TRBV3-1 and TRBJ2-3; D might be TRBD2 (7 bases). V lost 5 bases to trimming and J lost 1 base, with 13 bases between them. Germline CDR1 and CDR2: LGHDT and YNNKEL (reference sequence). There are 15 residues in the CDR3. The CDR3 spells CASSGGGARTDTQYF. CDR3 coding DNA: TGTGCCAGCAGCGGAGGGGGGGCCCGCACAGATACGCAGTATTTT.

This clonotype was recorded many times. The CDR3 spells CASTQDRWETQYF. The CDR3 nucleotides are TGTGCCAGCACCCAAGACAGGTGGGAGACCCAGTACTTC. This chain links TRBV12-3 or TRBV12-4 with TRBJ2-5, with a possible D match to TRBD1 (6 bases). CDR3 size: 13 residues. The V and J ends lost 7 bases and 5 bases respectively, with 14 bases between them.

A note on this clonotype: A much larger clone sits a single nucleotide away, making a read error possible. The rearrangement uses TRBV7-9 and TRBJ1-2; TRBD1 aligns across 9 bases. The length of the CDR3 is 13 residues. Germline assignment: CDR1 SEHNR and CDR2 FQNEAQ (reference sequence). The chain's CDR3 is CARSPGTGNGYTF. CDR3 in DNA: TGTGCCCGCAGCCCCGGGACAGGGAATGGCTACACCTTC.

There are many counts of this clonotype. The V call is TRBV9, the J call TRBJ2-3; D unresolved. Trimming removed 4 bases at V and 4 bases at J, with 13 bases between. The germline V gene encodes CDR1 SGDLS and CDR2 YYNGEE. There are 14 residues in the CDR3. CDR3 region: CASSPRLGADTQYF. CDR3 in DNA: TGTGCCAGCAGCCCCCGGCTGGGCGCAGATACGCAGTATTTT. Supplemented by reference TRBV9 and TRBJ2-3, the full variable domain reads DSGVTQTPKHLITATGQRVTLRCSPRSGDLSVYWYQQSLDQGLQFLIQYYNGEERAKGNILERFSAQQFPDLHSELNLSSLELGDSALYFCASSPRLGADTQYFGPGTRLTVL.

CDR3 region: CASTSWRDFEDTQYF. CDR3 nucleotides: TGTGCCAGCACCAGCTGGCGGGACTTCGAAGATACGCAGTATTTT. This chain connects TRBV7-8 to TRBJ2-3, with a possible D match to TRBD2 (6 bases). V was shortened by 7 bases and J by 5 bases, with 19 bases between the two germline ends. The CDR3 loop spans 15 amino acids. CDR1 is SGHVS, CDR2 FQNEAQ, per germline.

This clonotype was recorded a few times. A much larger clone lies one base from this, so it may be a read error. The chain recombines TRBV20-1 with TRBJ2-1; D not resolved. V was clipped by 1 base and J by 2 bases, with 18 bases between them. CDR3 length: 17 residues. Germline CDR1 and CDR2: DFQATT and SNEGSKA (reference sequence). DNA of the CDR3: TGCAGTGCTAGAGCAGGACCACCCGCAACCCCCTACAATGAGCAGTTCTTC. Encoded protein: CSARAGPPATPYNEQFF.

J is TRBJ1-2 and V is TRBV7-9; D unresolved. CDR3 size: 15 residues. V was shortened by 1 base and J by 5 bases, with 14 bases between the two germline ends. CDR1 is SEHNR and CDR2 is FQNEAQ in the germline V gene (reference sequence). CDR3 DNA: TGTGCCAGCAGCTTAGAAGTCGCGTTACGATATGGCTACACCTTC. It encodes CASSLEVALRYGYTF.

This clonotype was observed many times. V usage is TRBV20-1 and J usage is TRBJ1-2, with D possibly TRBD1 on 6 matching bases. Trimming pared 1 base from V and 4 bases from J, leaving 19 bases between. The CDR3 totals 16 residues. CDR1 DFQATT and CDR2 SNEGSKA come from the germline V gene (reference sequence). CDR3 DNA sequence: TGCAGTGCTAGAGTCCGTCGGACAGCTCGGGGCTATGGCTACACCTTC. It codes for CSARVRRTARGYGYTF.

In its sample, this clonotype was seen many times. This chain's CDR3 is CASRLGQGTGGYTF. CDR3 nucleotide sequence: TGTGCCAGCAGATTGGGACAGGGAACGGGTGGCTACACCTTC. The rearrangement uses TRBV6-5 and TRBJ1-2; 9 bases are a match to TRBD1. Germline CDR1 is MNHEY and CDR2 is SVGAGI. J was trimmed by 7 bases and V by 6 bases; bases with no gene match: 9. This CDR3 is built from 14 residues.

This clonotype was seen many times. This chain links TRBV20-1 with TRBJ2-4, with a possible D match to TRBD2 (5 bases). The CDR3 contains 13 residues. Trimming took 3 bases from V and 1 from J, leaving 7 bases between them. The germline gives CDR1 DFQATT, CDR2 SNEGSKA (reference sequence). The DNA for the CDR3 is TGCAGTGCTAGCGGGGATGCCAAAAACATTCAGTACTTC. Protein product: CSASGDAKNIQYF.

This clonotype has just a few counts. CDR3 protein: CSARDGGGAEEQFF. CDR3 nucleotide sequence: TGCAGTGCTAGAGATGGCGGGGGGGCAGAAGAGCAGTTCTTC. The chain joins TRBV20-1 to TRBJ2-1; 9 bases match TRBD2. Looked up from germline, CDR1 is DFQATT and CDR2 is SNEGSKA (reference sequence). J was trimmed by 10 bases and V by 0 bases; bases with no gene match: 7. This CDR3 contains 14 residues.

The table lists this clonotype with many counts. V is TRBV3-1 and J is TRBJ2-5; no reliable D call. CDR3 length: 14 amino acids. The V gene's germline CDR1 is LGHDT and CDR2 YNNKEL (reference sequence). Trimming cost V 4 bases and J 1 base, with 10 bases left between them. This chain's CDR3 is CASSPRPRQETQYF. The CDR3 region has the DNA TGTGCCAGCAGCCCGCGACCCCGCCAAGAGACCCAGTACTTC.

The gene calls are TRBV3-1 and TRBJ1-5; D is unclear. The germline V gene has CDR1 LGHDT and CDR2 YNNKEL (reference sequence). The ends were cut back, 4 bases at V and 1 base at J, with 11 bases in the middle. The CDR3 totals 15 residues. CDR3 in amino acids: CASSPTFESNQPQHF. CDR3 in DNA: TGTGCCAGCAGCCCTACCTTTGAGAGCAATCAGCCCCAGCATTTT.

The chain joins TRBV20-1 to TRBJ2-7; no reliable D call. The CDR3 length is 13 residues. Trimming pared 0 bases from V and 3 bases from J, leaving 9 bases between. Germline CDR1 and CDR2: DFQATT and SNEGSKA (reference sequence). CDR3 sequence reads: CSARDPISYEQYF. CDR3 sequence (DNA): TGCAGTGCTAGAGATCCCATAAGCTACGAGCAGTACTTC.

V usage is TRBV6-5 and J usage is TRBJ1-4; the match to TRBD1 covers 9 bases. Germline assignment: CDR1 MNHEY and CDR2 SVGAGI. With 7 bases clipped from V and 7 bases from J, the junction kept 10 bases outside the gene matches. The CDR3 has 15 amino acids. The CDR3 region has the DNA TGTGCCAGCAAGCAAGGGACAGGGAGTGGTGAAAAACTGTTTTTT. It codes for CASKQGTGSGEKLFF.

This clonotype was counted many times. The chain recombines TRBV20-1 with TRBJ1-4; D is ambiguous. V gave up 0 bases and J gave up 8 bases, with 16 bases separating them. From germline, CDR1 is DFQATT and CDR2 SNEGSKA (reference sequence). CDR3 length equals 15 residues. CDR3 region: CSARESESFGEKLFF. The CDR3 DNA follows: TGCAGTGCTAGAGAAAGCGAATCTTTCGGAGAAAAACTGTTTTTT.

This clonotype was picked up many times. The chain links TRBV19 to TRBJ2-3; D remains ambiguous. From germline, CDR1 is LNHDA and CDR2 SQIVND (reference sequence). Trimming cost V 6 bases and J 6 bases, with 13 bases left between them. The CDR3 is 13 amino acids. CDR3 loop: CASRRVTFDTQYF. In DNA, the CDR3 is TGTGCCAGTAGGCGTGTGACGTTTGATACGCAGTATTTT.

The chain employs TRBV3-1 and TRBJ2-4; the match to TRBD2 covers 12 bases. The DNA matches TRBJ2-7 better at its end, which makes the J call doubtful. CDR1 and CDR2 from the germline V gene are LGHDT and YNNKEL (reference sequence). The CDR3 is 17 residues long. The CDR3 nucleotides read TGTGCCAGCAGCCAAGGTGTGGGACTAGCGGGCGAGTACGAGCAGTACTTC. Its protein product is CASSQGVGLAGEYEQYF.

This clonotype was recorded at least ten times. The chain is built from TRBV2 and TRBJ2-7; D not certain. The germline CDR1 and CDR2 sequences are SNHLY and FYNNEI. The V and J ends lost 5 bases and 3 bases respectively, with 17 bases between them. The length of the CDR3 is 15 residues. The CDR3 reads CASSPRTFRSYEQYF. The CDR3 DNA sequence: TGTGCCAGCAGTCCCCGGACCTTCCGGAGCTACGAGCAGTACTTC.

In this sample, this clonotype turned up many times. The genes are TRBV6-5 and TRBJ1-2; the match to TRBD1 covers 11 bases. Trimming removed 4 bases from V and 5 bases from J; junction bases left unmatched: 9. Per the germline V gene, CDR1 is MNHEY and CDR2 is SVGAGI. This CDR3 is 16 amino acids long. The CDR3 region has the DNA TGTGCCAGCAGTTCTCGGGGGGGACAGGGGGTTTATGGCTACACCTTC. It translates to CASSSRGGQGVYGYTF.

A few counts support this clonotype. A much larger clone differs from this one at a single base, so this may be a read error. This rearrangement joins TRBV6-1 to TRBJ2-1, with D tentatively TRBD2 (5 bases). The assigned J gene may be wrong: the sequence end matches TRBJ2-7 better. The CDR3 is 13 amino acids. Germline V gives CDR1 MNHNS, CDR2 SASEGT. CDR3 amino acids: CASSGLVYNEQYF. The DNA of the CDR3 is TGTGCCAGCTCAGGACTCGTTTACAATGAGCAGTACTTC.

The chain recombines TRBV20-1 with TRBJ1-1, with 8 bases lining up with TRBD1. The CDR3 totals 12 residues. CDR1 and CDR2 from the germline V gene are DFQATT and SNEGSKA (reference sequence). CDR3 sequence: CRADRGGSEAFF. CDR3 nucleotide sequence: TGCAGGGCCGACAGGGGAGGGTCTGAAGCTTTCTTT.